The rows below give T cell receptor beta chains drawn from one sample of a study of T cell repertoires in cytomegalovirus infection. TCRdb re-called the reads through MiXCR, storing one row per CDR3 protein. The table lists a few hundred thousand distinct CDR3 sequences, approximately 9% of them singletons. The sample taken for sequencing was PBMCs. These receptors all come from a human donor in good health (CMV status not recorded). Some clones in this sample may be carry-over from other donors' samples. Each CDR3 is given with its conserved first and last residue. A D gene is named only where the DNA matches it firmly. Size values are once, few and many counts, or a class for expanded clones, and some rows have none.

>16|TRBV7-2|-|-|TRBJ2-3
CASSLDRVSGTDTQYF
TGTGCCAGCAGCTTAGACAGGGTGTCTGGCACAGATACGCAGTATTTT
>14|TRBV7-9|-|-|TRBJ1-2
CASTPRTANYGYTF
TGTGCCAGCACTCCACGGACGGCGAACTATGGCTACACCTTC
>15|TRBV11-2|TRBD1|many|TRBJ1-2
CASSQNRGAAYGYTF
TGTGCCAGCAGCCAAAACAGGGGAGCGGCCTATGGCTACACCTTC
>15|TRBV4-2|-|-|TRBJ1-1
CASSQRGQTGTEAFF
TGTGCCAGCAGCCAAAGGGGACAAACGGGGACTGAAGCTTTCTTT
>15|TRBV7-9|-|many|TRBJ1-3
CASSLAGESGNTIYF
TGTGCCAGCAGCTTAGCGGGGGAATCCGGAAACACCATATATTTT
>15|TRBV6-1|-|many|TRBJ2-5
CASSGKREFQETQYF
TGTGCCAGCAGTGGGAAAAGGGAATTCCAAGAGACCCAGTACTTC
>15|TRBV7-8|TRBD2|many|TRBJ2-7
CASSPRGGPTYEQYF
TGTGCCAGCAGCCCGCGCGGGGGTCCGACCTACGAGCAGTACTTC
>18|TRBV27|TRBD1|many|TRBJ2-7
CASSLSTASDRFLYEQYF
TGTGCCAGCAGTTTATCTACGGCCTCGGACAGGTTTTTATACGAGCAGTACTTC
>14|TRBV7-2|-|many|TRBJ2-5
CASSLTPSQETQYF
TGTGCCAGCAGCTTAACACCCTCCCAAGAGACCCAGTACTTC
>16|TRBV15|-|many|TRBJ2-7
CATSRDYDQSSYEQYF
TGTGCCACCAGCAGAGATTATGACCAGAGCTCCTACGAGCAGTACTTC
>11|TRBV19|-|few|TRBJ2-1
CASSRGSEQFF
TGTGCCAGTAGTCGGGGGAGTGAGCAGTTCTTC
>15|TRBV7-2|TRBD2|many|TRBJ2-3
CASSFIAGGTDTQYF
TGTGCCAGCAGCTTCATAGCGGGAGGCACAGATACGCAGTATTTT
>13|TRBV4-3|-|many|TRBJ1-1
CASSLDGDTEAFF
TGCGCCAGCAGCCTCGACGGGGACACTGAAGCTTTCTTT
>16|TRBV12-3/TRBV12-4|TRBD2|many|TRBJ2-1
CASKSLAGGPWDEQFF
TGTGCCAGCAAGTCACTAGCGGGGGGTCCTTGGGATGAGCAGTTCTTC
>12|TRBV28|-|many|TRBJ1-5
CASSTGNQPQHF
TGTGCCAGCAGCACAGGGAATCAGCCCCAGCATTTT
>14|TRBV29-1|TRBD2|many|TRBJ2-1
CSAPTSATYNEQFF
TGCAGCGCCCCCACTAGCGCTACCTACAATGAGCAGTTCTTC
>15|TRBV20-1|TRBD1|-|TRBJ1-4
CSARPTGGPNEKLFF
TGCAGTGCTAGACCGACAGGGGGACCGAATGAAAAACTGTTTTTT
>15|TRBV7-2|-|many|TRBJ1-6
CASSLGGNFNSPLHF
TGTGCCAGCAGCTTAGGGGGGAATTTTAATTCACCCCTCCACTTT
>23|TRBV7-2|-|many|TRBJ2-3
CASSLGSVGGQRTLLDRTDTQYF
TGTGCCAGCAGCTTAGGCTCGGTCGGTGGACAACGGACGTTATTAGACCGCACAGATACGCAGTATTTT
>13|TRBV2|TRBD2|-|TRBJ2-5
CASTGLAGETQYF
TGTGCCAGCACTGGACTAGCGGGGGAGACCCAGTACTTC
>16|TRBV19|-|many|TRBJ2-6
CASSSLREFGANVLTF
TGTGCCAGTAGTAGTCTCCGGGAATTCGGGGCCAACGTCCTGACTTTC
>12|TRBV20-1|-|many|TRBJ1-1
CSAIGGNTEAFF
TGCAGTGCTATAGGGGGGAACACTGAAGCTTTCTTT
>15|TRBV27|-|many|TRBJ2-5
CASSSIRPSRGAQYF
TGTGCCAGCAGTTCGATAAGGCCTAGTCGGGGGGCGCAGTACTTC
>13|TRBV6-2/TRBV6-3|-|many|TRBJ2-5
CASSYGPRETQYF
TGTGCCAGCAGTTACGGGCCCCGAGAGACCCAGTACTTC
>14|TRBV7-9|-|many|TRBJ1-6
CASSQDGYNSPLHF
TGTGCCAGCAGCCAGGACGGTTATAATTCACCCCTCCACTTT
>15|TRBV28|-|few|TRBJ1-1
CASSPIGSPNTEAFF
TGTGCCAGCAGCCCTATCGGATCGCCGAACACTGAAGCTTTCTTT
>14|TRBV7-2|TRBD1|many|TRBJ2-3
CASSFGQGTDTQYF
TGTGCCAGCAGCTTCGGACAGGGCACAGATACGCAGTATTTT
>14|TRBV7-6|-|few|TRBJ2-7
CASSPSQPSYEQYF
TGTGCCAGCAGCCCTTCGCAGCCCTCCTACGAGCAGTACTTC
>14|TRBV7-2|-|many|TRBJ1-2
CASSLEGRAYGYTF
TGTGCCAGCAGCTTAGAAGGCAGGGCCTATGGCTACACCTTC
>16|TRBV7-2|TRBD2|many|TRBJ2-2
CASSHPRSGGSGELFF
TGTGCCAGCAGCCACCCCCGTAGCGGGGGGTCCGGGGAGCTGTTTTTT
>16|TRBV6-5|-|-|TRBJ1-2
CASSYSSEGGNYGYTF
TGTGCCAGCAGTTACTCGAGCGAAGGCGGAAACTATGGCTACACCTTC
>16|TRBV7-8|TRBD2|many|TRBJ2-7
CASSLIPRAGVGEQYF
TGTGCCAGCAGCTTAATCCCCAGAGCGGGAGTAGGTGAGCAGTACTTC
>14|TRBV28|-|many|TRBJ1-1
CASSQITGNTEAFF
TGTGCCAGCAGTCAGATTACAGGGAACACTGAAGCTTTCTTT
>15|TRBV24-1|-|-|TRBJ2-1
CATSALGQGDYEQFF
TGTGCCACCAGCGCATTGGGGCAGGGCGACTATGAGCAGTTCTTC
>17|TRBV6-1|-|many|TRBJ1-5
CASSTGTDFWGNQPQHF
TGTGCCAGCAGTACTGGAACAGACTTTTGGGGCAATCAGCCCCAGCATTTT
>15|TRBV28|TRBD1|many|TRBJ2-7
CASSLPDRPPYEQYF
TGTGCCAGCAGTTTACCGGACAGGCCCCCCTACGAGCAGTACTTC
>15|TRBV6-2/TRBV6-3|-|-|TRBJ2-7
CASRLPLLGRNEQYF
TGTGCCAGCAGACTCCCCCTTCTAGGGCGCAACGAGCAGTACTTC
>15|TRBV7-6|-|many|TRBJ2-7
CASSLVAGSEYEQYF
TGTGCCAGCAGCTTAGTGGCAGGGTCGGAATACGAGCAGTACTTC
>15|TRBV6-5|-|many|TRBJ2-6
CASTLLLPGANVLTF
TGTGCCAGCACCCTCCTTCTCCCTGGGGCCAACGTCCTGACTTTC
>15|TRBV7-3|TRBD2|many|TRBJ2-5
CASSPTGGGQETQYF
TGTGCCAGCAGCCCAACGGGGGGGGGCCAAGAGACCCAGTACTTC